These 21 T cell receptor beta chains were sequenced from one sample in a study of blood T cell repertoires in COVID-19. Data came from immunoSEQ multiplex PCR; TCRdb stores just in-frame clones and leaves some out. The table has 250,000 or so clones, 89% seen once. The specimen sequenced was peripheral blood. Receptors originate from a woman aged 40 to 49 who had recovered from COVID-19.

The chain is built from TRBV6-2 or TRBV6-3 and TRBJ2-5; 13 bases match TRBD2. V lost 6 bases and J lost 5; bases outside the gene matches: 6. The CDR3 loop spans 15 amino acids. Germline values: CDR1 MNHEY, CDR2 SVGEGT. CDR3 bases: TGTGCCAGCAGCCGAGGACTAGCGGGAGATGAGACCCAGTACTTC. Encoded protein: CASSRGLAGDETQYF.

In the case of this clone: The sample carries other DNA sequences with the same CDR3. This chain links TRBV7-6 with TRBJ2-3, with a weak D call TRBD2 (5 bases). The V end was cut by 2 bases, the J end by 0 bases, with 9 bases between. The CDR3 runs 15 residues. The germline V gene has CDR1 SGHVS and CDR2 FNYEAQ. CDR3 sequence: CASSLMLASTDTQYF. The CDR3 DNA reads TGTGCCAGCAGCTTAATGCTAGCTAGCACAGATACGCAGTATTTT.

The chain couples TRBV27 to TRBJ1-5; D is uncertain. V was pared by 0 bases and J by 0 bases, with 6 bases between. The CDR3 is 15 amino acids. From germline, CDR1 is MNHEY and CDR2 SMNVEV (reference sequence). CDR3 region: CASSLSPDSNQPQHF. The CDR3 DNA follows: TGTGCCAGCAGTTTATCCCCAGATAGCAATCAGCCCCAGCATTTT.

The V gene is TRBV18, the J gene TRBJ2-1, with TRBD2 matching over 10 bases. With V trimmed by 2 bases and J by 8 bases, 12 bases remained unmatched. CDR3 length: 17 amino acids. Germline V gene sequence: CDR1 KGHSH, CDR2 LQKENI. The CDR3 DNA sequence: TGTGCCAGCTCACCAGAGGGATCGCTGCTAGCGGGGGATGAGCAGTTCTTC. Its protein product is CASSPEGSLLAGDEQFF.

J is TRBJ2-3 and V is TRBV4-1; a possible D gene is TRBD2 (6 bases). The germline V and J ends were trimmed by 0 bases and 2 bases, with 12 bases remaining between them. Germline V gives CDR1 MGHRA, CDR2 YSYEKL. CDR3 length: 16 residues. The CDR3 is CASSQDSGLFTDTQYF. DNA of the CDR3: TGCGCCAGCAGCCAAGACTCGGGACTTTTCACAGATACGCAGTATTTT.

In its sample, this clone was seen once. The chain carries TRBV29-1 and TRBJ1-1; maybe TRBD1 (6 bases). Between the trimmed V and J ends, which lost 7 bases and 11 bases, there was a span of 23 bases. This CDR3 has 13 amino acids. CDR1 SQVTM and CDR2 ANQGSEA come from the germline V gene. In DNA, the CDR3 is TGCAGCGCCAGCACAGGGCTACCCACCGATGCTTTCTTT. Translation: CSASTGLPTDAFF.

The chain carries TRBV3-1 (or the pseudogene TRBV3-2) and TRBJ2-3, with 7 bases that match TRBD2. Germline V gene sequence: CDR1 LGHDT, CDR2 YNNKEL (reference sequence). V trimming: 4 bases; J trimming: 0 bases; junction bases outside the gene matches: 4. There are 15 residues in the CDR3. The CDR3 reads CASSPLGGSTDTQYF. The CDR3 DNA reads TGTGCCAGCAGCCCCTTGGGGGGGAGCACAGATACGCAGTATTTT.

This chain links TRBV18 with TRBJ2-1; D might be TRBD2 (5 bases). Germline V gene lookup returns CDR1 KGHSH and CDR2 LQKENI. The CDR3 is 15 amino acids. Deletions cut 6 bases from V and 7 bases from J, with 19 bases between. CDR3 in DNA: TGTGCCAGCTCCCTCGGCTACGAGACTATAAATGAGCAGTTCTTC. Amino acids: CASSLGYETINEQFF.

The rearrangement joins TRBV7-9 to TRBJ2-3; TRBD2 matches at 7 bases. The germline gives CDR1 SEHNR, CDR2 FQNEAQ (reference sequence). The CDR3 contains 16 residues. The ends lost 5 bases at V and 2 bases at J; junction bases unmatched: 10. The CDR3 reads CASSLPLADYTDTQYF. The CDR3, as DNA: TGTGCCAGCAGCCTCCCGCTAGCGGATTACACAGATACGCAGTATTTT. Together with reference TRBV7-9 and TRBJ2-3, the CDR3 gives the full variable domain: DTGVSQNPRHKITKRGQNVTFRCDPISEHNRLYWYRQTLGQGPEFLTYFQNEAQLEKSRLLSDRFSAERPKGSFSTLEIQRTEQGDSAMYLCASSLPLADYTDTQYFGPGTRLTVL.

This chain links TRBV5-5 with TRBJ2-1, with 7 positions matching TRBD2. J was trimmed by 3 bases and V by 0 bases; bases with no gene match: 6. CDR1 is SGHKS, CDR2 YYEKEE, per germline (reference sequence). CDR3 size: 16 residues. The CDR3 loop is CASSLGQAGSYNEQFF. The CDR3 coding sequence is TGTGCCAGCAGCTTGGGACAAGCGGGAAGCTACAATGAGCAGTTCTTC.

The chain combines TRBV27 with TRBJ1-4; TRBD1 matches at 9 bases. CDR3 length: 15 residues. J was trimmed by 8 bases and V by 7 bases; bases with no gene match: 11. CDR1 is MNHEY, CDR2 SMNVEV, per germline (reference sequence). CDR3 sequence reads: CASTKTGGIDEKLFF. The CDR3 coding sequence is TGTGCCAGCACCAAAACAGGGGGCATTGACGAAAAACTGTTTTTT.

The chain uses TRBV28 and TRBJ1-2, with 8 bases identical to TRBD1. Losses at the gene ends were 8 bases for V and 12 bases for J; bases not matched to a gene: 20. This CDR3 region has 15 residues. Germline V gene sequence: CDR1 MDHEN, CDR2 SYDVKM. The chain's CDR3 is CASRLRARGQVYHTF. The CDR3 DNA follows: TGTGCCAGCCGTCTTAGGGCCCGGGGACAGGTTTACCACACCTTC.

The CDR3 sequence is CASSLRDRVAEAFF. The CDR3, as DNA: TGTGCCAGCAGTTTAAGGGACAGGGTCGCTGAAGCTTTCTTT. This chain connects TRBV27 to TRBJ1-1; 9 bases align to TRBD1. CDR1 and CDR2 from the germline V gene are MNHEY and SMNVEV (reference sequence). The CDR3 is 14 residues long. The V segment lost 2 bases and the J segment 6 bases; nucleotides outside the gene matches: 4.

Concerning this clone: Distinct nucleotide sequences in the sample also encode this CDR3. This chain connects TRBV9 to TRBJ2-2; perhaps TRBD2 as D (5 bases). Trimming shortened V by 0 bases and J by 2 bases, and 8 bases separated the two germline ends. The CDR3 loop spans 15 amino acids. The germline gives CDR1 SGDLS, CDR2 YYNGEE. CDR3 in amino acids: CASSVGLANTGELFF. Here the CDR3 DNA reads TGTGCCAGCAGCGTAGGGCTAGCCAACACCGGGGAGCTGTTTTTT.

V is TRBV11-2 and J is TRBJ2-1; 7 positions agree with TRBD2. Germline V gene sequence: CDR1 SGHAT, CDR2 FQNNGV. Trimming at V came to 1 base and at J to 7 bases, leaving 7 bases not matched to a gene. The CDR3 spans 15 residues. CDR3 amino acids: CASSLAPGGWNEQFF. For the CDR3, the DNA is TGTGCCAGCAGCTTAGCCCCCGGGGGGTGGAATGAGCAGTTCTTC.

The chain couples TRBV3-1 (or the pseudogene TRBV3-2) to TRBJ2-3, with TRBD2 identical over 11 bases. The CDR3 contains 17 residues. Per the germline V gene, CDR1 is LGHDT and CDR2 is YNNKEL (reference sequence). Trimming cost V 0 bases and J 0 bases; bases outside gene matches: 2. The CDR3 DNA is TGTGCCAGCAGCCAAGAGGGACTAGCGGCTAGCACAGATACGCAGTATTTT. It codes for CASSQEGLAASTDTQYF.

This rearrangement joins TRBV5-6 to TRBJ2-2; D is unresolved. This CDR3 contains 16 residues. Trimming left V 3 bases short and J 1 base short, with 13 bases between. Germline loops: CDR1 SGHDT, CDR2 YYEEEE. CDR3 in amino acids: CASSSLSHRNTGELFF. Here the CDR3 DNA reads TGTGCCAGCAGCTCGTTGAGCCACCGGAACACCGGGGAGCTGTTTTTT.

The genes are TRBV30 and TRBJ2-1; TRBD2 aligns across 8 bases. The CDR3 contains 14 residues. Germline V gene data show CDR1 as GTSNPN and CDR2 as SVGIG (reference sequence). The ends lost 2 bases at V and 6 bases at J; junction bases unmatched: 6. This CDR3 is CAWSWTGGGNEQFF. The CDR3 bases are TGTGCCTGGAGTTGGACGGGAGGGGGCAATGAGCAGTTCTTC.

This clone occurred once. The chain employs TRBV6-5 and TRBJ1-5, with D perhaps matching TRBD1 (5 bases). Germline V gene lookup returns CDR1 MNHEY and CDR2 SVGAGI. This CDR3 is built from 13 residues. V shed 6 bases and J shed 2 bases, with 8 bases lying between them. The CDR3 DNA reads as TGTGCCAGCAGGGGGGAGGGCAATCAGCCCCAGCATTTT. This encodes CASRGEGNQPQHF.

The rearrangement joins TRBV2 to TRBJ1-4; 9 bases agree with TRBD1. The V segment lost 7 bases and the J segment 7 bases; nucleotides outside the gene matches: 7. This CDR3 is built from 14 residues. CDR1 is SNHLY, CDR2 FYNNEI, per germline. The CDR3 loop is CASTRGTGTEKLFF. CDR3 sequence (DNA): TGTGCCAGCACCCGGGGGACAGGGACTGAAAAACTGTTTTTT.

The rearrangement links TRBV18 to TRBJ1-2; 7 positions match TRBD1. V gave up 4 bases and J gave up 1 base; unmatched junction bases: 9. The CDR3 has 16 amino acids. Germline-derived CDR1 and CDR2 are KGHSH and LQKENI. CDR3 amino acids: CASSLSLDRLNYGYTF. For the CDR3, the DNA is TGTGCCAGCTCACTAAGCTTGGACAGGCTTAACTATGGCTACACCTTC. The complete variable domain, with remaining parts taken from reference TRBV18 and TRBJ1-2, reads NAGVMQNPRHLVRRRGQEARLRCSPMKGHSHVYWYRQLPEEGLKFMVYLQKENIIDESGMPKERFSAEFPKEGPSILRIQQVVRGDSAAYFCASSLSLDRLNYGYTFGSGTRLTVV.